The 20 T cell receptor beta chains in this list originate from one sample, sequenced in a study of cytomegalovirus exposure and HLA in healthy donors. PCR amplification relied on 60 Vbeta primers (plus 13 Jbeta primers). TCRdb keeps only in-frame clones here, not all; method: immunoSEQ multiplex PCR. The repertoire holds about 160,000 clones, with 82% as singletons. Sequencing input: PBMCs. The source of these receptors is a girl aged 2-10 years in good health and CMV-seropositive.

The chain's CDR3 is CASSLQRETYEQYF. CDR3 bases: TGTGCCAGCAGCTTACAACGGGAAACCTACGAGCAGTACTTC. This chain joins TRBV7-2 and TRBJ2-7; perhaps TRBD2 as D (5 bases). The V end was cut by 2 bases, the J end by 2 bases, with 10 bases between. Germline V gene data show CDR1 as SGHTA and CDR2 as FQGNSA. This CDR3 region has 14 residues. The full variable domain, completed using reference TRBV7-2 and TRBJ2-7, is GAGVSQSPSNKVTEKGKDVELRCDPISGHTALYWYRQSLGQGLEFLIYFQGNSAPDKSGLPSDRFSAERTGGSVSTLTIQRTQQEDSAVYLCASSLQRETYEQYFGPGTRLTVT.

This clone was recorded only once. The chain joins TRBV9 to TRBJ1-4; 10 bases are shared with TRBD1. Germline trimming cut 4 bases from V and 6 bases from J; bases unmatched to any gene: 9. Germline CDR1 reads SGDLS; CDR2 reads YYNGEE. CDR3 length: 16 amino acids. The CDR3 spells CASSPRGGQGDEKLFF. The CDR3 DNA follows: TGTGCCAGCAGCCCTCGAGGTGGACAGGGGGATGAAAAACTGTTTTTT.

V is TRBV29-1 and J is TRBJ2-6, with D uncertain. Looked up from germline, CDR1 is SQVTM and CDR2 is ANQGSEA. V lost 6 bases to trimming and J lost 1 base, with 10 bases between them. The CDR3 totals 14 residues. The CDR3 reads CSVPMASGANVLTF. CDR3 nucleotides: TGCAGCGTCCCGATGGCATCTGGGGCCAACGTCCTGACTTTC.

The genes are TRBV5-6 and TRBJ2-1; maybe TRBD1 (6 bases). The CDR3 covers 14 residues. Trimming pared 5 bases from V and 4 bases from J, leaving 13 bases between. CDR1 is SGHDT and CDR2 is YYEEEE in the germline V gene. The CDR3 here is CASSPGTIYNEQFF. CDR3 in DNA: TGTGCCAGCAGTCCCGGGACAATATACAATGAGCAGTTCTTC.

CDR3 sequence: CASSEGQGAETQYF. CDR3 DNA: TGTGCCAGCAGTGAAGGACAGGGGGCAGAGACCCAGTACTTC. The chain joins TRBV6-1 to TRBJ2-5, with TRBD1 identical over 10 bases. The V gene end was trimmed by 1 base and the J gene end by 4 bases; junction bases not matched to a gene: 0. Germline V CDR1 and CDR2: MNHNS, SASEGT. The CDR3 consists of 14 residues.

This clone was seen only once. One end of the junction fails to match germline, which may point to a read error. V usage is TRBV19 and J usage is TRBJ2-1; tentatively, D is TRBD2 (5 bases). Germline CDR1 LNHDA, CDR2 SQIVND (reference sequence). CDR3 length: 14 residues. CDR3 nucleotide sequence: TGTGCCAGCAGTAAGGCTAGCCGGGGCAATGAGCAGTTCTTC. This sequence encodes CASSKASRGNEQFF.

The CDR3 region has the DNA TGTGCCAGCAGCCCACTCCAGGGAAGTAACTATGGCTACACCTTC. The encoded protein is CASSPLQGSNYGYTF. V is TRBV6-1 and J is TRBJ1-2; D might be TRBD1 (5 bases). The CDR3 is made up of 15 amino acids. CDR1 MNHNS and CDR2 SASEGT come from the germline V gene. Trimming removed 6 bases from V and 1 base from J, with 15 bases in between.

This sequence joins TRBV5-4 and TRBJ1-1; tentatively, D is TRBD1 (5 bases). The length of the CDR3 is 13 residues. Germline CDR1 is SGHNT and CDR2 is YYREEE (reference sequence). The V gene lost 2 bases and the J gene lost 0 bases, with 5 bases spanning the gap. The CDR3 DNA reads TGTGCCAGCAGCTTAGGGGTGAACACTGAAGCTTTCTTT. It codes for CASSLGVNTEAFF.

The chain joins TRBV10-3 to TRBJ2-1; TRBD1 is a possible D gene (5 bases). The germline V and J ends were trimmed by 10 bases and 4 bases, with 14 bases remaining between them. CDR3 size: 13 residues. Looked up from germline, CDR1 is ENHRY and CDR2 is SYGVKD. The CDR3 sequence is CATRYQGYNEQFF. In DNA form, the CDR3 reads TGTGCCACACGTTATCAGGGTTACAATGAGCAGTTCTTC.

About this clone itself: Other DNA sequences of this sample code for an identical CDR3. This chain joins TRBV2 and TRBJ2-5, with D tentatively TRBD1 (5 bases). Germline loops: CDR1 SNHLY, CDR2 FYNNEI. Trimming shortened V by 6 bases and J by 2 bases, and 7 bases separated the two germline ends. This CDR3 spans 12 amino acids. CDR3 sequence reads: CASRGAQETQYF. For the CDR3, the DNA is TGTGCCAGCAGAGGGGCACAAGAGACCCAGTACTTC.

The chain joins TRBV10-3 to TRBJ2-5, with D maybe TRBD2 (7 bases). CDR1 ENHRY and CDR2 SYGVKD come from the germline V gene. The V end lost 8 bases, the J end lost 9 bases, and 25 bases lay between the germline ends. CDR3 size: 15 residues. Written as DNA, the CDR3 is TGTGCCATCGGGTCCCCGCGGGAGCCCTCAGGGGCCCAGTACTTC. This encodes CAIGSPREPSGAQYF.

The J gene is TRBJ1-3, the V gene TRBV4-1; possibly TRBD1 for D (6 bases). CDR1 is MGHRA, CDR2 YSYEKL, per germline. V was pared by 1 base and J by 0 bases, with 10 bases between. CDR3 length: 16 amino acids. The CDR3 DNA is TGCGCCAGCAGCCAAGGCAGGGGTTACTCTGGAAACACCATATATTTT. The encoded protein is CASSQGRGYSGNTIYF.

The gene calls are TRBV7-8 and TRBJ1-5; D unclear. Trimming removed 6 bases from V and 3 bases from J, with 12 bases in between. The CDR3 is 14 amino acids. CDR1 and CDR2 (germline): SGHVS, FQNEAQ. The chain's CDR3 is CASRRDQDNQPQHF. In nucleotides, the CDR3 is TGTGCCAGCAGGAGGGATCAAGACAATCAGCCCCAGCATTTT.

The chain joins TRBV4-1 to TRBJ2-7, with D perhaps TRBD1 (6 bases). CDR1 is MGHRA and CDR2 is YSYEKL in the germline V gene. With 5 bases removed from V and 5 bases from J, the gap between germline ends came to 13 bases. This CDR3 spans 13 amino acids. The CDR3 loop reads CASSAQQGHEQYF. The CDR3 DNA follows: TGCGCCAGCAGCGCCCAACAGGGCCACGAGCAGTACTTC.

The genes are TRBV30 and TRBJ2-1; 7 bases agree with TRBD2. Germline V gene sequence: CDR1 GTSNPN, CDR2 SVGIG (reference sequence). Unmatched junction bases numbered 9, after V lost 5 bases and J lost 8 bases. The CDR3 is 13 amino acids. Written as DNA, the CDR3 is TGTGCCTGGTGTATGGCGGGAGAGGATGAGCAGTTCTTC. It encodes CAWCMAGEDEQFF.

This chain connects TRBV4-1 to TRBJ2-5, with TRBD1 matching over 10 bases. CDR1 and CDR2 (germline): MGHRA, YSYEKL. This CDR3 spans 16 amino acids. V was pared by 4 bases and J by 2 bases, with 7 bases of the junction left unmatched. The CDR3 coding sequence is TGCGCCAGCAGCCCGGGGGGACAGGGGTTACAAGAGACCCAGTACTTC. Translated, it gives CASSPGGQGLQETQYF.

For the CDR3, the DNA is TGCGCCAGCAGTCCTTATAGCGGGAGAGAGGGAGATGAGCAGTTCTTC. Translation gives CASSPYSGREGDEQFF. The chain carries TRBV4-1 and TRBJ2-1, with 9 bases that match TRBD2. The CDR3 extends over 16 amino acids. V trimming: 6 bases; J trimming: 8 bases; junction bases outside the gene matches: 14. Per germline, CDR1 MGHRA and CDR2 YSYEKL.

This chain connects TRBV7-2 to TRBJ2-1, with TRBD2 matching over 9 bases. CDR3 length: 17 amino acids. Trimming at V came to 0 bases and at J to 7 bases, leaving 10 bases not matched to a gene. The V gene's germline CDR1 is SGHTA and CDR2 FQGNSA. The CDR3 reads CASSLALGGRARNEQFF. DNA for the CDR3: TGTGCCAGCAGCTTAGCGCTAGGCGGGAGGGCCAGGAATGAGCAGTTCTTC.

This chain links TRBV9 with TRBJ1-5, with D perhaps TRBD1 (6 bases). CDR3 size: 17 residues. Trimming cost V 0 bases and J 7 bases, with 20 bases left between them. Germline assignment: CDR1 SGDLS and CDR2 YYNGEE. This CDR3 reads CASSVGGGRGVSQPQHF. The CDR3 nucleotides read TGTGCCAGCAGCGTAGGCGGCGGCAGGGGAGTATCGCAGCCCCAGCATTTT.

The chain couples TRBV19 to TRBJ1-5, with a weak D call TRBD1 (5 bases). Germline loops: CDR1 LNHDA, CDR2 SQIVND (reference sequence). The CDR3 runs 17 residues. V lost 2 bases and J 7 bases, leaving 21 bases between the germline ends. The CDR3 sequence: CASSIRSYGAEGQPQHF. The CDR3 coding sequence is TGTGCCAGTAGTATACGAAGTTACGGGGCGGAGGGGCAGCCCCAGCATTTT.